The text below deals with one T cell receptor (beta chain). Its antigen is undetermined. Germline V CDR1 and CDR2: SGDLS, YYNGEE. Deletions cut 0 bases from V and 0 bases from J, with 18 bases between. The CDR3 totals 18 residues. Per the original data handling: The authors rarely found patient CD8+ clones larger than 1% matching published virus-specific TCRB sequences. Generated by immunoSEQ multiplex PCR, the TCRdb table keeps only in-frame clones and is missing some. V and J calls and clone size follow that table, whereas D and trimming were derived from the DNA. The sample lists approximately 5,500 clones; around four fifths were seen once. The sample is drawn from a study of somatic mutations in cytotoxic T cells in rheumatoid arthritis. Study details: Selected T-cell populations stained with V beta antibodies were isolated by flow sorting to nearly 100% purity; these included V beta1+ cells subjected to TCRB sequencing.

Study outcomes and limitations: Levels of CD8+ T-cell clonality in rheumatoid arthritis patients were statistically indistinguishable from those seen in age-matched healthy controls, with no significant difference. A largest CD8+ clone above 20% of CD8+ cells occurred in about an eighth of the roughly 65 patients.

Sequences were obtained from CD8+ T cells sorted from blood. This sequence was found in an adult with rheumatoid arthritis. This sequence joins TRBV9 and TRBJ1-1, with D possibly being TRBD1 (5 bases). DNA for the CDR3: TGTGCCAGCAGCGTAGTAGGCAGGGTCCACCTCATGAACACTGAAGCTTTCTTT. Translating it yields CASSVVGRVHLMNTEAFF.